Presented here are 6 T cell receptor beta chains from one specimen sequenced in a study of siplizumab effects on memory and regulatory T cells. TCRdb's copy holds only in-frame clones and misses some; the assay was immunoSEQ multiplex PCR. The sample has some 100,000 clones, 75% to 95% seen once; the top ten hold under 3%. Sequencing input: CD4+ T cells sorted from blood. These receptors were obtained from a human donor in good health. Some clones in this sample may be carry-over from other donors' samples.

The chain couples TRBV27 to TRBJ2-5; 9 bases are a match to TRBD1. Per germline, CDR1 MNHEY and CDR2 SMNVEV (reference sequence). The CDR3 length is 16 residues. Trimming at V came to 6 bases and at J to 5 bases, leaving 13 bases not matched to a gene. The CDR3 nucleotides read TGTGCCAGCAGCCAGTCGGGACAGGGAGACGGGGAGACCCAGTACTTC. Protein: CASSQSGQGDGETQYF.

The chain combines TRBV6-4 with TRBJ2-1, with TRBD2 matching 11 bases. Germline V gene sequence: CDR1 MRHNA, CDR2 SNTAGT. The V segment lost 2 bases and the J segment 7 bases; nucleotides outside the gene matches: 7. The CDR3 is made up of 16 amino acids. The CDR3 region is CASSDPGLAGGNEQFF. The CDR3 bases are TGTGCCAGCAGTGACCCGGGGCTAGCGGGAGGTAATGAGCAGTTCTTC.

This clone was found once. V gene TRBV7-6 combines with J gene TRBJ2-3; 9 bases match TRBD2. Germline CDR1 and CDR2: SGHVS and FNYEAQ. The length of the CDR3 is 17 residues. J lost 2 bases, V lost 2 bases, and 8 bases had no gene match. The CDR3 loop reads CASSLFETSGVTDTQYF. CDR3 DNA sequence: TGTGCCAGCAGCTTATTTGAGACTAGCGGAGTCACAGATACGCAGTATTTT.

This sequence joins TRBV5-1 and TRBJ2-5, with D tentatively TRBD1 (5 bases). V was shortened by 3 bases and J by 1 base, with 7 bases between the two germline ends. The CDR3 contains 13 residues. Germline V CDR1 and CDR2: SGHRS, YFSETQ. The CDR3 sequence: CASSYRLQETQYF. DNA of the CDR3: TGCGCCAGCAGCTACAGGCTCCAAGAGACCCAGTACTTC.

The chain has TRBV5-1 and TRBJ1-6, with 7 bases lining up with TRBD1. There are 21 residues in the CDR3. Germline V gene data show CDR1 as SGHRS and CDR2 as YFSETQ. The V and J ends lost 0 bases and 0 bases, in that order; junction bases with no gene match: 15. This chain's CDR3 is CASSLAPRDSSRSSYNSPLHF. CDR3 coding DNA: TGCGCCAGCAGCTTGGCCCCCCGGGACAGCTCTAGGAGCTCCTATAATTCACCCCTCCACTTT.

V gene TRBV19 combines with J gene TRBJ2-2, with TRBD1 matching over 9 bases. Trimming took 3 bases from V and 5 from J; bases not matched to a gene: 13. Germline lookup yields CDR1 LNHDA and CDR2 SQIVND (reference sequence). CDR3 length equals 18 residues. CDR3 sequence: CASSISLNRGLGTGELFF. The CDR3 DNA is TGTGCCAGTAGTATTAGCCTTAACAGGGGGCTAGGAACCGGGGAGCTGTTTTTT.